The 6 T cell receptor beta chains below come from one sample, sequenced in a study of blood T cell repertoires in COVID-19. The repertoire was sequenced with immunoSEQ multiplex PCR; TCRdb's copy has only in-frame clones and lacks some. Of 100,000 or so clones in the sample, 80% to 85% are singletons; the top ten hold roughly 37%. Sample: peripheral blood. These TCRs come from an older man with acute or convalescent COVID-19.

V gene TRBV29-1 combines with J gene TRBJ2-2; a weak D match, TRBD1 (6 bases). From germline, CDR1 is SQVTM and CDR2 ANQGSEA. Trimming shortened V by 4 bases and J by 0 bases, and 12 bases separated the two germline ends. The CDR3 loop spans 15 amino acids. CDR3 sequence reads: CSVGRTAANTGELFF. CDR3 in DNA: TGCAGCGTTGGGCGGACAGCTGCGAACACCGGGGAGCTGTTTTTT.

The rearrangement links TRBV30 to TRBJ2-1; tentatively, D is TRBD2 (5 bases). Germline values: CDR1 GTSNPN, CDR2 SVGIG (reference sequence). The CDR3 extends over 13 amino acids. V was trimmed by 0 bases and J by 15 bases, leaving 18 bases between them. The CDR3 reads CAWSVPGWGAPFF. DNA of the CDR3: TGTGCCTGGAGTGTACCGGGGTGGGGTGCCCCGTTCTTC.

The rearrangement joins TRBV6-1 to TRBJ2-7; 10 bases map to TRBD2. The germline CDR1 and CDR2 sequences are MNHNS and SASEGT. There are 15 residues in the CDR3. The junction had 4 bases not matched to a gene; V was cut back by 2 bases and J by 3 bases. The CDR3 protein is CASSESLAGVYEQYF. In DNA form, the CDR3 reads TGTGCCAGCAGTGAATCTCTAGCGGGAGTCTACGAGCAGTACTTC.

This clone was recorded a few times. The chain joins TRBV14 to TRBJ2-5, with D maybe TRBD1 (5 bases). The germline CDR1 and CDR2 sequences are SGHDN and FVKESK. The CDR3 runs 16 residues. V lost 4 bases and J lost 0, with 15 bases in between. The CDR3 sequence is CASSPIQPRDQETQYF. In nucleotides, the CDR3 is TGTGCCAGCAGCCCGATCCAGCCCAGGGACCAAGAGACCCAGTACTTC. Full variable domain (rest looked up from reference TRBV14 and TRBJ2-5): EAGVTQFPSHSVIEKGQTVTLRCDPISGHDNLYWYRRVMGKEIKFLLHFVKESKQDESGMPNNRFLAERTGGTYSTLKVQPAELEDSGVYFCASSPIQPRDQETQYFGPGTRLLVL.

The sample holds a few counts of this clone. The J gene is TRBJ1-5, the V gene TRBV28, with D perhaps matching TRBD1 (5 bases). This CDR3 is built from 15 residues. V was clipped by 5 bases and J by 5 bases, with 16 bases between them. Per the germline V gene, CDR1 is MDHEN and CDR2 is SYDVKM. Written as DNA, the CDR3 is TGTGCCAGCAGTATCTCGGGGGGGTTAGATCAGCCCCAGCATTTT. It translates to CASSISGGLDQPQHF.

The chain has TRBV7-2 and TRBJ1-5, with no clear D. This CDR3 is built from 15 residues. Germline loops: CDR1 SGHTA, CDR2 FQGNSA. V was trimmed by 5 bases and J by 4 bases, leaving 15 bases between them. The CDR3 DNA sequence: TGTGCCAGCAGCAACGCGGGTCGGGTGAATCAGCCCCAGCATTTT. It translates to CASSNAGRVNQPQHF.